These T cell receptor beta chains were read from a single sample in a study of shared clonotypes between healthy human individuals. Assay used: immunoSEQ multiplex PCR; TCRdb lists only in-frame clones, some missing. This sample has approximately 840,000 clones, with approximately 97% found just once. Sequencing was done on a sample of naive CD8+ T cells sorted from blood. The receptors derive from a man aged 30 to 39 in good health. The CDR3 runs from the conserved cysteine through the conserved F or W. Fields, in order: clone size, J gene, V gene, D gene, CDR3 protein, CDR3 DNA. A D gene is named only where the DNA matches it firmly. Only part of the rows carry a size: once, few, many, or a class if the clone is expanded.

.,TRBJ1-1,TRBV6-5,.,CASSYRANTEAFF,TGTGCCAGCAGTTACAGGGCTAACACTGAAGCTTTCTTT
.,TRBJ2-2,TRBV7-2,TRBD2,CASSPLPGTSGNTGELFF,TGTGCCAGCAGCCCACTTCCCGGGACTAGCGGGAACACCGGGGAGCTGTTTTTT
.,TRBJ2-1,TRBV27,TRBD2,CASRGLADYNEQFF,TGTGCCAGCAGAGGACTAGCGGACTACAATGAGCAGTTCTTC
.,TRBJ2-2,TRBV7-9,.,CASSLGDINTGELFF,TGTGCCAGCAGCTTAGGTGACATTAACACCGGGGAGCTGTTTTTT
.,TRBJ1-5,TRBV19,.,CASSIDLDGQPQHF,TGTGCCAGTAGTATAGACTTGGACGGACAGCCCCAGCATTTT
.,TRBJ2-5,TRBV6-5,TRBD2,CASSYGLAGGGETQYF,TGTGCCAGCAGTTACGGACTAGCGGGAGGCGGCGAGACCCAGTACTTC
.,TRBJ2-7,TRBV2,TRBD2,CATLSGGSSYEQYF,TGTGCCACCTTAAGCGGGGGGAGCTCCTACGAGCAGTACTTC
.,TRBJ2-1,TRBV5-6,.,CASSLGQAEQFF,TGTGCCAGCAGCTTGGGACAGGCCGAGCAGTTCTTC
.,TRBJ2-1,TRBV27,TRBD1,CATHRGSDNEQFF,TGTGCCACACACAGGGGTTCGGACAATGAGCAGTTCTTC
.,TRBJ2-1,TRBV7-9,.,CASSFWRVKDEQFF,TGTGCCAGCAGCTTCTGGCGGGTGAAGGATGAGCAGTTCTTC
.,TRBJ2-7,TRBV4-2,TRBD2,CASSQETSGSYEQYF,TGTGCCAGCAGCCAAGAAACTAGCGGCTCCTACGAGCAGTACTTC
once,TRBJ2-1,TRBV7-9,.,CASSLVPYNEQFF,TGTGCCAGCAGCTTAGTACCATACAATGAGCAGTTCTTC
.,TRBJ2-1,TRBV6-1,.,CASSEIRALEQFF,TGTGCCAGCAGTGAGATTCGGGCCTTGGAGCAGTTCTTC
.,TRBJ2-7,TRBV10-2,.,CASSKGLTADYEQYF,TGCGCCAGCAGTAAAGGACTCACGGCCGACTACGAGCAGTACTTC
.,TRBJ1-2,TRBV6-6,.,CASSSDSAHGYTF,TGTGCCAGCAGTTCTGACAGTGCGCACGGCTACACCTTC
.,TRBJ1-3,TRBV7-9,TRBD1,CASSLVLRTGAGNTIYF,TGTGCCAGCAGCTTAGTACTGAGGACAGGGGCTGGAAACACCATATATTTT
.,TRBJ2-5,TRBV6-1,.,CASSEGVHRNQETQYF,TGTGCCAGCAGTGAAGGCGTCCACAGGAACCAAGAGACCCAGTACTTC
.,TRBJ2-1,TRBV28,.,CASSFAGDYNEQFF,TGTGCCAGCAGTTTTGCGGGCGACTACAATGAGCAGTTCTTC
.,TRBJ2-7,TRBV18,TRBD1,CASSSPGQGSYEQYF,TGTGCCAGCTCCTCACCGGGACAGGGGAGTTACGAGCAGTACTTC
.,TRBJ1-5,TRBV27,.,CASSLFGGNQPQHF,TGTGCCAGCAGTTTATTCGGGGGTAATCAGCCCCAGCATTTT
.,TRBJ2-3,TRBV6-5,.,CASSQKLADTQYF,TGTGCCAGCAGTCAAAAGCTAGCGGATACGCAGTATTTT
.,TRBJ2-3,TRBV7-9,.,CASTHENWLPSTDTQYF,TGTGCCAGCACCCACGAGAATTGGCTTCCCTCCACAGATACGCAGTATTTT
.,TRBJ2-5,TRBV5-4,.,CASRLTGIHETQYF,TGTGCCAGCAGACTAACAGGGATCCACGAGACCCAGTACTTC
.,TRBJ2-3,TRBV13,.,CASSPEDGLQYF,TGTGCCAGCAGCCCCGAGGACGGGCTGCAGTATTTT
.,TRBJ2-1,TRBV10-1,.,CASSEDSSSYNEQFF,TGCGCCAGCAGTGAGGACTCGAGCTCCTACAATGAGCAGTTCTTC
.,TRBJ2-5,TRBV27,.,CASSRAEGGWETQYF,TGTGCCAGCAGCCGCGCAGAGGGGGGTTGGGAGACCCAGTACTTC
once,TRBJ2-1,TRBV28,.,CASSLLETDNEQFF,TGTGCCAGCAGTTTATTAGAAACAGACAATGAGCAGTTCTTC
once,TRBJ2-7,TRBV6-5,.,CASSWGDEQYF,TGTGCCAGCAGCTGGGGGGACGAGCAGTACTTC